This T cell receptor (beta chain) appears in the sequencing data of a study of blood T cells in healthy people across ages. The CDR3 is 15 residues long. V was pared by 10 bases and J by 3 bases, with 20 bases between. Per germline, CDR1 ENHRY and CDR2 SYGVKD. Per sample, at least 6 micrograms of total RNA were extracted. For this clonotype: Its target is not known.

Next came a second PCR, run for roughly 6 to 11 cycles, which used a sample-barcoded 5' primer along with a J-beta primer mix. TCRdb re-analysed the 5' RACE reads in MiXCR, keeping a single row per CDR3 protein. The top ten clones hold 20% to 25% of a sample with 730,000 or so distinct CDR3 sequences, 35% to 45% of them seen once. Whole-study results and caveats: Naive T cell percentage strongly correlated with TCR beta diversity. Age showed a roughly linear inverse relationship with TCR beta diversity per million T cells.

The rearrangement joins TRBV10-3 to TRBJ2-3, with D maybe TRBD1 (6 bases). Sequenced: blood. The clonotype was recovered from a woman in her fifties or sixties in good health. CDR3 nucleotides: TGTGCCACACGACGACAGGTGGAAAAAACAGATACGCAGTATTTT. Amino acids: CATRRQVEKTDTQYF.